Reported below is one TCR beta chain. Its antigen is unidentified. The data belong to a study of T cells in narcolepsy. Overall study: Enrolled donors included narcolepsy type 1 or type 2 patients and healthy controls. Study observations and caveats: HCRT-specific and TRIB2-specific autoreactive clonotypes appeared among same-patient CSF and blood CD4+ clonotypes. Reportedly, autoreactive clonotypes were serially detected in patients' blood but not controls'.

Trimming left V 3 bases short and J 14 bases short, with 13 bases between. CDR1 DFQATT and CDR2 SNEGSKA come from the germline V gene (reference sequence). This CDR3 is 11 amino acids long. Profiled with immunoSEQ multiplex PCR; TCRdb holds only in-frame clones, not every one. This sample has roughly 38,000 clones, with under 85% found just once. The genes are TRBV20-1 and TRBJ1-4; a possible D gene is TRBD1 (5 bases). The receptor was derived from a human donor with narcolepsy. Sequencing input: CD45RA- memory CD4+ T cells from PBMCs. This chain's CDR3 is CSARVGEKLFF. CDR3 in DNA: TGCAGTGCTAGGGTAGGGGAGAAGCTGTTTTTT.